Below, 21 T cell receptor beta chains from the same sample are listed, as sequenced in a study of T cells in Graves' hyperthyroidism and ophthalmopathy. It was RNA transcripts that yielded the amplified TCR beta CDR3 regions. HTBI primers were the set used in a first-round RT-PCR of the TCR CDR3. A single record per CDR3 protein comes from TCRdb applying MiXCR to the multiplex PCR reads. The repertoire holds 92,000 or so distinct CDR3 sequences, with 51% as singletons. The sample comprised blood. The receptors were sampled from a woman aged 40 to 55 with Graves' hyperthyroidism.

The V gene is TRBV10-3, the J gene TRBJ1-6; no reliable D call. This CDR3 is 16 amino acids long. The V gene's germline CDR1 is ENHRY and CDR2 SYGVKD. Trimming removed 8 bases from V and 3 bases from J, with 17 bases in between. The DNA for the CDR3 is TGTGCCATCGGGCAAGCGGGAGGCTACTATAATTCACCCCTCCACTTT. It is translated as CAIGQAGGYYNSPLHF.

This clonotype has just one count. At one end the junction does not follow the germline gene, possibly because of a read error. V usage is TRBV7-2 and J usage is TRBJ2-5; D might be TRBD2 (6 bases). Germline CDR1 reads SGHTA; CDR2 reads FQGNSA. The CDR3 totals 16 residues. CDR3 DNA sequence: TGTGCCAGCAGCCGTGGTTTGCGGCGGGGCCAAGAGACTCAGTACTTC. It specifies CASSRGLRRGQETQYF.

V and J are TRBV7-9 and TRBJ2-5, with TRBD2 matching 13 bases. V lost 3 bases and J lost 5; bases outside the gene matches: 9. The length of the CDR3 is 17 residues. CDR1 SEHNR and CDR2 FQNEAQ come from the germline V gene (reference sequence). The CDR3 DNA follows: TGTGCCAGCAGCTTCATCGGACTAGCGGGAGTCAGGGAGACCCAGTACTTC. It encodes CASSFIGLAGVRETQYF.

In this sample, this clonotype turned up a few times. The rearrangement links TRBV28 to TRBJ1-1; TRBD1 is a possible D gene (5 bases). The germline V gene encodes CDR1 MDHEN and CDR2 SYDVKM. This CDR3 region has 15 residues. The V end lost 6 bases, the J end lost 1 base, and 15 bases lay between the germline ends. Here the CDR3 reads CASRLGVVENTEAFF. CDR3 DNA: TGTGCCAGCAGATTGGGGGTTGTGGAGAACACTGAAGCTTTCTTT. Supplemented by reference TRBV28 and TRBJ1-1, the full variable domain reads DVKVTQSSRYLVKRTGEKVFLECVQDMDHENMFWYRQDPGLGLRLIYFSYDVKMKEKGDIPEGYSVSREKKERFSLILESASTNQTSMYLCASRLGVVENTEAFFGQGTRLTVV.

This clonotype was seen repeatedly, ten times or more. The J gene is TRBJ1-3, the V gene TRBV27; D is ambiguous. This CDR3 spans 13 amino acids. CDR1 is MNHEY and CDR2 is SMNVEV in the germline V gene (reference sequence). V was clipped by 6 bases and J by 4 bases, with 10 bases between them. CDR3 loop: CASSPLTGNTIYF. For the CDR3, the DNA is TGTGCCAGCAGCCCCCTAACCGGAAACACCATATATTTT.

The J gene is TRBJ1-5, the V gene TRBV11-2, with D tentatively TRBD1 (5 bases). This CDR3 is 15 amino acids long. Trimming removed 4 bases at V and 11 bases at J, with 21 bases between. The germline V gene encodes CDR1 SGHAT and CDR2 FQNNGV. The CDR3 protein is CASSSGLAERETQHF. The DNA of the CDR3 is TGTGCCAGCAGCTCGGGACTAGCGGAGCGAGAGACCCAGCATTTT.

In this sample, this clonotype turned up many times. This rearrangement joins TRBV3-1 to TRBJ2-2; D ambiguous. The germline V gene has CDR1 LGHDT and CDR2 YNNKEL (reference sequence). The CDR3 totals 13 residues. V lost 0 bases, J lost 5 bases, and 4 bases lay in between. CDR3 sequence reads: CASSQDQTGELFF. In DNA, the CDR3 is TGTGCCAGCAGCCAAGATCAAACCGGGGAGCTGTTTTTT.

This chain joins TRBV12-3 or TRBV12-4 and TRBJ2-6; D remains ambiguous. The V end lost 5 bases, the J end lost 3 bases, and 8 bases lay between the germline ends. The CDR3 has 14 residues. The CDR3 DNA follows: TGTGCCAGCAGTCCCGGCCTTGGGGCCAACGTCCTGACTTTC. Its protein product is CASSPGLGANVLTF.

The chain is built from TRBV7-2 and TRBJ2-3; TRBD2 is a possible D gene (5 bases). The CDR3 has 14 residues. Between the trimmed V and J ends, which lost 5 bases and 5 bases, there was a span of 14 bases. CDR1 and CDR2 (germline): SGHTA, FQGNSA. The CDR3 region is CASSQVPSGDTQYF. CDR3 sequence (DNA): TGTGCCAGCAGCCAAGTACCGAGCGGAGATACGCAGTATTTT. Combining the CDR3 with reference TRBV7-2 and TRBJ2-3 gives the whole variable domain GAGVSQSPSNKVTEKGKDVELRCDPISGHTALYWYRQSLGQGLEFLIYFQGNSAPDKSGLPSDRFSAERTGGSVSTLTIQRTQQEDSAVYLCASSQVPSGDTQYFGPGTRLTVL.

The table lists this clonotype with many counts. V and J are TRBV20-1 and TRBJ2-7, with D maybe TRBD2 (6 bases). The CDR3 loop spans 14 amino acids. Germline CDR1 DFQATT, CDR2 SNEGSKA (reference sequence). The V gene lost 0 bases and the J gene lost 0 bases, with 9 bases spanning the gap. CDR3 sequence reads: CSARDRGFSYEQYF. The CDR3 nucleotides read TGCAGTGCTAGAGATCGGGGGTTCTCCTACGAGCAGTACTTC.

With respect to this clonotype: The junction departs from the called germline gene at one end, perhaps through a read error. This rearrangement joins TRBV7-2 to TRBJ1-2; D might be TRBD1 (5 bases). The CDR3 length is 13 residues. CDR1 and CDR2 (germline): SGHTA, FQGNSA. For the CDR3, the DNA is TGTGCCAGCAGTGCCGGGGGGTCTGTCGGCTACACCTTT. Translated, it gives CASSAGGSVGYTF.

This clonotype showed up just a few times. This may be a read error, as it is one base from a much larger clone. This sequence joins TRBV4-1 and TRBJ1-1, with D maybe TRBD1 (6 bases). The length of the CDR3 is 14 residues. Germline loops: CDR1 MGHRA, CDR2 YSYEKL. In DNA form, the CDR3 reads TGCGCCGGCAGCCAAGATCTCGGACAGCCTGAAGCTTTCTTT. Its translation is CAGSQDLGQPEAFF.

This clonotype has more than one count but fewer than ten. A read error may produce the germline difference seen at one junction end. The rearrangement uses TRBV10-2 and TRBJ2-5; unclear D gene. The CDR3 totals 13 residues. CDR1 and CDR2 from the germline V gene are WSHSY and SAAADI. The CDR3 loop reads CASSPPNGETQYF. Written as DNA, the CDR3 is TGTGCCAGCTCACCACCGAACGGGGAGACCCAGTACTTC.

At least ten counts were recorded for this clonotype. This rearrangement joins TRBV29-1 to TRBJ1-3; the D gene is possibly TRBD1 (5 bases). Looked up from germline, CDR1 is SQVTM and CDR2 is ANQGSEA. V was shortened by 0 bases and J by 9 bases, with 9 bases between the two germline ends. The CDR3 has 12 amino acids. The CDR3 loop is CSVEDPGGTIYF. The CDR3 DNA follows: TGCAGCGTTGAAGATCCCGGGGGCACCATATATTTT.

The chain is built from TRBV20-1 and TRBJ1-1, with D uncertain. Germline V CDR1 and CDR2: DFQATT, SNEGSKA (reference sequence). V was pared by 6 bases and J by 5 bases, with 7 bases between. This CDR3 has 10 amino acids. CDR3 bases: TGCAGTGCCACCGGGACTGAAGCTTTCTTT. It encodes CSATGTEAFF.

This chain joins TRBV2 and TRBJ2-5; 7 positions agree with TRBD2. The CDR3 runs to 17 residues. V was pared by 4 bases and J by 9 bases, with 20 bases of the junction left unmatched. CDR1 is SNHLY, CDR2 FYNNEI, per germline. CDR3 sequence reads: CASSAFAPTEGREAQYF. The CDR3 nucleotides read TGTGCCAGCAGTGCGTTCGCCCCGACAGAGGGCCGGGAGGCCCAGTACTTC.

The rearrangement uses TRBV7-6 and TRBJ2-7; 10 positions agree with TRBD2. CDR1 is SGHVS, CDR2 FNYEAQ, per germline. The CDR3 is 15 amino acids. J gave up 5 bases and V 1 base, and 5 bases lay outside the gene matches. CDR3 loop: CASSLGASGSHEQYF. The CDR3 nucleotides are TGTGCCAGCAGCTTAGGGGCTAGCGGGAGCCACGAGCAGTACTTC.

The chain has TRBV5-1 and TRBJ1-5; TRBD1 aligns across 7 bases. The CDR3 runs to 13 residues. In germline, CDR1 is SGHRS, CDR2 YFSETQ. Trimming took 3 bases from V and 7 from J; bases not matched to a gene: 4. The CDR3 reads CASSYQGGQPQHF. The CDR3 DNA is TGCGCCAGCAGCTACCAGGGGGGACAGCCCCAGCATTTT.

The table lists this clonotype with many counts. The chain is built from TRBV19 and TRBJ2-7; 7 positions agree with TRBD2. J gave up 3 bases and V 3 bases, and 17 bases lay outside the gene matches. The germline CDR1 and CDR2 sequences are LNHDA and SQIVND (reference sequence). This CDR3 has 18 residues. The CDR3 DNA sequence: TGTGCCAGTAGTATCGGAACAATCAGCGGGGCCGGGGGCTACGAGCAGTACTTC. Its protein is CASSIGTISGAGGYEQYF.

This clonotype was detected a few times. The chain carries TRBV7-3 and TRBJ2-5, with 11 bases matching TRBD1. From germline, CDR1 is SGHTA and CDR2 FQGTGA. V was clipped by 0 bases and J by 4 bases; unmatched bases: 4. The CDR3 sequence is 16 residues long. CDR3 in amino acids: CASSLTGTGGGETQYF. DNA for the CDR3: TGTGCCAGCAGCTTAACCGGGACAGGGGGAGGAGAGACCCAGTACTTC.

The genes are TRBV2 and TRBJ2-5; 11 bases map to TRBD1. The trim removed 5 bases at V and 5 bases at J, leaving 16 bases unmatched. Germline V gene data show CDR1 as SNHLY and CDR2 as FYNNEI. The CDR3 is 18 amino acids. The CDR3 DNA follows: TGTGCCAGCAGTTCAATACGGACAGGGGGCGCCATACGGGAGACCCAGTACTTC. Translated, it gives CASSSIRTGGAIRETQYF.